Following are 4 T cell receptor beta chains from one sample sequenced in a study of cytomegalovirus exposure and HLA in healthy donors. PCR involved 60 Vbeta and 13 Jbeta primers. Repertoires were generated with immunoSEQ multiplex PCR, while TCRdb's copy carries only in-frame clones and drops some. The sample contains around 150,000 clones, roughly 63% of which appear only once. Sequenced material: PBMCs. These receptors were obtained from a woman aged 55-70 years in good health and CMV-seropositive.

The chain uses TRBV4-3 and TRBJ2-2; 9 nucleotides line up with TRBD2. This CDR3 spans 16 amino acids. V shed 1 base and J 1 base; nucleotides not matched to a gene: 1. Looked up from germline, CDR1 is LGHNA and CDR2 is YSLEER. Here the CDR3 reads CASSQGLAVNTGELFF. The CDR3 DNA follows: TGCGCCAGCAGCCAAGGACTAGCGGTGAACACCGGGGAGCTGTTTTTT.

A word on this clone: Other nucleotide sequences in the sample specify the same CDR3. This chain joins TRBV4-3 and TRBJ2-7; 10 bases map to TRBD1. J was trimmed by 2 bases and V by 0 bases; bases with no gene match: 7. The CDR3 covers 17 residues. The germline gives CDR1 LGHNA, CDR2 YSLEER. In DNA form, the CDR3 reads TGCGCCAGCAGCCAAGATCCCGTTGGACAGGGGGCCTACGAGCAGTACTTC. It yields the protein CASSQDPVGQGAYEQYF.

This chain links TRBV7-2 with TRBJ1-1; D uncertain. Germline V lookup: CDR1 SGHTA, CDR2 FQGNSA. The CDR3 is made up of 13 amino acids. V shed 1 base and J shed 7 bases, with 10 bases lying between them. The CDR3 protein is CASSLVPVNEAFF. The DNA of the CDR3 is TGTGCCAGCAGCTTAGTTCCGGTAAATGAAGCTTTCTTT. Full variable domain (outside the CDR3, taken from reference TRBV7-2 and TRBJ1-1): GAGVSQSPSNKVTEKGKDVELRCDPISGHTALYWYRQSLGQGLEFLIYFQGNSAPDKSGLPSDRFSAERTGGSVSTLTIQRTQQEDSAVYLCASSLVPVNEAFFGQGTRLTVV.

The V gene is TRBV30, the J gene TRBJ2-2; 7 bases are a match to TRBD2. This CDR3 is built from 13 residues. CDR1 GTSNPN and CDR2 SVGIG come from the germline V gene (reference sequence). Trimming removed 7 bases from V and 0 bases from J; junction bases left unmatched: 2. CDR3 amino acids: CASGLPNTGELFF. The CDR3 region has the DNA TGTGCCTCGGGACTACCGAACACCGGGGAGCTGTTTTTT.